This is a list of T cell receptor beta chains from one sample in a study of blood T cell repertoires in COVID-19. Repertoires were generated with immunoSEQ multiplex PCR, while TCRdb's copy carries only in-frame clones and drops some. Found here are some 290,000 clones, about nine tenths of them singletons; the top ten hold about 2.2%. The source material was peripheral blood. The receptors were sampled from a woman between 50 and 59 years old who had recovered from COVID-19. Each CDR3 is given with its conserved first and last residue. The order of the fields is D gene, clone size, V gene, J gene, CDR3 protein, CDR3 DNA. D genes are given only for firm matches. Clone size is stated in some rows and not others, as once, few, many or a class when expanded.

>NA|NA|TRBV6-2/TRBV6-3|TRBJ1-1
CASSPLYSNTEAFF
TGTGCCAGCAGTCCCCTTTATTCGAACACTGAAGCTTTCTTT
>NA|NA|TRBV30|TRBJ1-5
CAWSVRGIAAGEPQHF
TGTGCCTGGAGTGTACGGGGTATCGCGGCGGGGGAGCCCCAGCATTTT
>TRBD1|NA|TRBV7-9|TRBJ1-1
CASSGTRQGNTEAFF
TGTGCCAGCAGCGGGACCAGACAGGGTAACACTGAAGCTTTCTTT
>NA|once|TRBV28|TRBJ1-2
CASVQGVYGYTF
TGTGCCAGCGTCCAAGGGGTCTATGGCTACACCTTC
>TRBD2|NA|TRBV4-1|TRBJ2-1
CASSQTPGLAAEQFF
TGCGCCAGCAGCCAAACACCGGGACTAGCGGCTGAGCAGTTCTTC
>TRBD2|NA|TRBV14|TRBJ2-1
CASSRGGGAFFERDEQFF
TGTGCCAGCAGCCGCGGCGGGGGGGCCTTTTTCGAAAGGGATGAGCAGTTCTTC
>TRBD2|once|TRBV18|TRBJ2-1
CASSPGLAGVHEQFF
TGTGCCAGCTCACCAGGACTAGCGGGAGTTCATGAGCAGTTCTTC
>NA|NA|TRBV5-1|TRBJ1-1
CASSLTKENEAFF
TGCGCCAGCAGCTTGACAAAGGAGAATGAAGCTTTCTTT
>TRBD1|NA|TRBV19|TRBJ2-2
CASIAGTGRTGELFF
TGTGCCAGTATTGCTGGGACAGGGAGGACCGGGGAGCTGTTTTTT
>NA|NA|TRBV28|TRBJ1-2
CASSVRSGYGYTF
TGTGCCAGCAGTGTCCGCTCGGGCTATGGCTACACCTTC
>NA|NA|TRBV18|TRBJ1-6
CASSSDRNSPLHF
TGTGCCAGCTCGTCCGATCGGAATTCACCCCTCCACTTT
>TRBD1|once|TRBV5-4|TRBJ1-1
CASSLGAGGAWTEAFF
TGTGCCAGCAGCTTGGGTGCAGGGGGCGCGTGGACTGAAGCTTTCTTT
>TRBD1|NA|TRBV7-2|TRBJ2-1
CASSPISLGGTEQFF
TGTGCCAGCAGCCCCATCTCGTTAGGGGGCACTGAGCAGTTCTTC
>NA|once|TRBV18|TRBJ2-1
CASSPLLNNEQFF
TGTGCCAGCTCACCCCTCCTAAACAATGAGCAGTTCTTC
>TRBD2|NA|TRBV11-3|TRBJ2-7
CASSLTSGVSYEQYF
TGTGCCAGCAGCTTAACCAGCGGGGTCTCCTACGAGCAGTACTTC
>NA|NA|TRBV19|TRBJ1-1
CASSNRQKAFF
TGTGCCAGTAGTAACAGACAGAAAGCTTTCTTT
>TRBD1|NA|TRBV15|TRBJ2-6
CATSRDVDRAAGANVLTF
TGTGCCACCAGCAGAGATGTGGACAGGGCGGCTGGGGCCAACGTCCTGACTTTC
>TRBD1|NA|TRBV3-1/TRBV3-2|TRBJ1-3
CASSQRGQGAGNTIYF
TGTGCCAGCAGCCAAAGAGGACAGGGGGCTGGAAACACCATATATTTT
>TRBD1|NA|TRBV4-2|TRBJ2-1
CASSQVDRGRFYNEQFF
TGTGCCAGCAGCCAAGTAGACAGGGGGCGGTTCTACAATGAGCAGTTCTTC
>TRBD1|NA|TRBV28|TRBJ1-2
CASSLGQDSNYGYTF
TGTGCCAGCAGTCTGGGACAGGATTCTAACTATGGCTACACCTTC
>NA|NA|TRBV7-8|TRBJ2-7
CASSLVAASYEQYF
TGTGCCAGCAGCTTAGTTGCGGCCTCCTACGAGCAGTACTTC
>TRBD1|once|TRBV4-3|TRBJ2-7
CASSQGQGQSYEQYF
TGCGCCAGCAGCCAAGGACAGGGTCAGTCCTACGAGCAGTACTTC
>TRBD1|NA|TRBV7-2|TRBJ2-2
CASSPHAGQGAGELFF
TGTGCCAGCAGCCCCCACGCGGGACAGGGGGCCGGGGAGCTGTTTTTT
>NA|NA|TRBV5-1|TRBJ2-1
CASTEAPGSYNEQFF
TGCGCCAGTACCGAAGCCCCGGGCTCCTACAATGAGCAGTTCTTC
>TRBD2|NA|TRBV5-1|TRBJ2-5
CASSSASGGQETQYF
TGCGCCAGCAGCTCGGCTAGCGGGGGACAAGAGACCCAGTACTTC
>NA|NA|TRBV4-2|TRBJ2-7
CASSQDKENLGGVYEQYF
TGTGCCAGCAGCCAAGATAAAGAAAACCTCGGCGGGGTCTACGAGCAGTACTTC
>NA|NA|TRBV19|TRBJ1-2
CASSNPGRPKGYGYTF
TGTGCCAGTAGTAACCCCGGCAGGCCTAAAGGATATGGCTACACCTTC
>NA|NA|TRBV18|TRBJ2-5
CASSQTTEQETQYF
TGTGCCAGCTCACAAACGACAGAGCAAGAGACCCAGTACTTC
>NA|few|TRBV6-1|TRBJ2-7
CASSAFYPSPSEPYEQYF
TGTGCCAGCAGTGCGTTCTACCCCAGCCCATCGGAGCCTTACGAGCAGTACTTC
>NA|NA|TRBV14|TRBJ2-2
CASSQVVSTGELFF
TGTGCCAGCAGCCAAGTCGTCAGCACCGGGGAGCTGTTTTTT
>TRBD1|NA|TRBV5-1|TRBJ1-3
CASSMDREGNTIYF
TGCGCCAGCAGCATGGACAGGGAAGGTAACACCATATATTTT
>TRBD1|once|TRBV28|TRBJ2-7
CASRLTGGDRIHEQYF
TGTGCCAGCCGACTGACAGGGGGCGATCGGATCCACGAGCAGTACTTC
>NA|few|TRBV18|TRBJ1-2
CASSPREGIINYGYTF
TGTGCCAGCTCACCACGGGAGGGGATAATCAACTATGGCTACACCTTC
>TRBD1|NA|TRBV30|TRBJ1-5
CAWSGGQVIQPQHF
TGTGCCTGGAGTGGGGGACAGGTCATTCAGCCCCAGCATTTT
>NA|NA|TRBV19|TRBJ1-5
CASSSRTLGGQPQHF
TGTGCCAGTAGTTCGCGGACCCTTGGAGGGCAGCCCCAGCATTTT
>NA|NA|TRBV7-9|TRBJ2-5
CASSLGSAVQETQYF
TGTGCCAGCAGCTTAGGATCAGCGGTCCAAGAGACCCAGTACTTC
>NA|NA|TRBV30|TRBJ1-1
CAWGPGAWNTEAFF
TGTGCCTGGGGTCCGGGAGCGTGGAACACTGAAGCTTTCTTT
>TRBD1|NA|TRBV28|TRBJ2-5
CASTLLGQGLGETQYF
TGTGCCAGCACCCTCCTAGGACAGGGGCTTGGGGAGACCCAGTACTTC
>TRBD1|NA|TRBV15|TRBJ2-5
CATGPDRGRSETQYF
TGTGCCACCGGCCCCGACAGGGGCCGATCTGAGACCCAGTACTTC
>TRBD1|NA|TRBV7-8|TRBJ2-1
CASSLYPAGTGRNEQFF
TGTGCCAGCAGCTTATATCCTGCCGGGACAGGGCGCAATGAGCAGTTCTTC
>TRBD1|NA|TRBV3-1/TRBV3-2|TRBJ1-2
CASSPSDRNGYGYTF
TGTGCCAGCAGTCCGTCGGACAGGAATGGTTATGGCTACACCTTC
>TRBD2|NA|TRBV24-1|TRBJ2-2
CATSDGGRDTGELFF
TGTGCCACCAGTGATGGGGGGAGGGACACCGGGGAGCTGTTTTTT
>NA|once|TRBV6-6|TRBJ1-4
CASSLGGPTNEKLFF
TGTGCCAGCAGCCTCGGGGGACCAACTAATGAAAAACTGTTTTTT
>NA|NA|TRBV12-3/TRBV12-4|TRBJ1-2
CASSLQGNYGYTF
TGTGCCAGCAGTTTACAGGGAAACTATGGCTACACCTTC
>NA|NA|TRBV29-1|TRBJ1-5
CSVELGGSQPQHF
TGCAGCGTTGAGTTGGGGGGGAGTCAGCCCCAGCATTTT